These 6 T cell receptor beta chains were all obtained from the same sample, sequenced in a study of blood T cell repertoires in COVID-19. Clones were sequenced by immunoSEQ multiplex PCR, and TCRdb holds only the in-frame ones, with some missing. The sample has about 160,000 clones, about 90% seen once; the top ten hold 5.5% to 8.5%. Sequencing was performed on PBMCs or T cells enriched from blood (not recorded which). Receptors originate from a woman between 50 and 59 years old who had recovered from COVID-19.

The V call is TRBV11-3, the J call TRBJ2-2, with TRBD2 as a possible D gene (5 bases). The CDR3 contains 14 residues. V was cut by 5 bases and J by 5 bases, with 12 bases left in between. The germline CDR1 and CDR2 sequences are SGHNT and YENEEA. The DNA for the CDR3 is TGTGCCAGCAGCCCCTCACTAGTAACCGGGGAGCTGTTTTTT. This translates into CASSPSLVTGELFF.

DNA for the CDR3: TGTGCCAGTAGCCTCTATCTAGCGGGAGGGGGGTACAATGAGCAGTTCTTC. Translated, it gives CASSLYLAGGGYNEQFF. The V call is TRBV19, the J call TRBJ2-1; 12 nucleotides match TRBD2. The CDR3 consists of 17 residues. Germline CDR1 reads LNHDA; CDR2 reads SQIVND (reference sequence). The trim removed 6 bases at V and 4 bases at J, leaving 10 bases unmatched. The whole variable domain, filled in from reference TRBV19 and TRBJ2-1, reads DGGITQSPKYLFRKEGQNVTLSCEQNLNHDAMYWYRQDPGQGLRLIYYSQIVNDFQKGDIAEGYSVSREKKESFPLTVTSAQKNPTAFYLCASSLYLAGGGYNEQFFGPGTRLTVL.

The V and J genes are TRBV28 and TRBJ1-4; TRBD1 matches 7 bases. J lost 6 bases, V lost 11 bases, and 9 bases had no gene match. The CDR3 is 13 residues long. Germline-derived CDR1 and CDR2 are MDHEN and SYDVKM. CDR3 sequence (DNA): TGTGCCGCCCAGGGGGTGAGATATGAAAAACTGTTTTTT. Amino acids: CAAQGVRYEKLFF.

V is TRBV7-2 and J is TRBJ1-1, with D unresolved. V lost 5 bases, J lost 0 bases, and 10 bases lay in between. Germline values: CDR1 SGHTA, CDR2 FQGNSA. The CDR3 extends over 14 amino acids. The CDR3 loop reads CASSPGDLNTEAFF. For the CDR3, the DNA is TGTGCCAGCAGCCCCGGGGATCTGAACACTGAAGCTTTCTTT.

This chain links TRBV5-6 with TRBJ1-2, with 9 bases lining up with TRBD1. V shed 2 bases, J shed 8 bases, and the junction held 7 bases outside the gene matches. The CDR3 extends over 14 amino acids. The germline gives CDR1 SGHDT, CDR2 YYEEEE. This CDR3 is CASSLSLQGAGYTF. CDR3 in DNA: TGTGCCAGCAGCTTAAGTTTACAGGGGGCGGGCTACACCTTC.

The V gene is TRBV5-1, the J gene TRBJ1-1, with 8 bases aligning to TRBD1. The junction had 9 bases not matched to a gene; V was cut back by 1 base and J by 1 base. CDR3 length equals 17 residues. The V gene's germline CDR1 is SGHRS and CDR2 YFSETQ. CDR3 residues: CASSLQGQGQENTEAFF. DNA of the CDR3: TGCGCCAGCAGCTTGCAGGGTCAGGGACAGGAGAACACTGAAGCTTTCTTT.